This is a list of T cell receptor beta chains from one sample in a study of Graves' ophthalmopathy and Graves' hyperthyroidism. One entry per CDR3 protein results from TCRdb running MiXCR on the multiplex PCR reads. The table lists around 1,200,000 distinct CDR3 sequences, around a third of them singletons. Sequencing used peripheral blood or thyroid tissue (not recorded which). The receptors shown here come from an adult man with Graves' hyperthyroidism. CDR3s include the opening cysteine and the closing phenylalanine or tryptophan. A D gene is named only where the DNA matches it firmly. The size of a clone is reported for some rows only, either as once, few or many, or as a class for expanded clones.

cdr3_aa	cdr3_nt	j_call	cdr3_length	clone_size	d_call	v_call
CASSSFTGLDTQYF	TGTGCCAGCAGCTCCTTTACAGGGTTAGATACGCAGTATTTT	TRBJ2-3	14	.	.	TRBV7-9
CASSSSGPAGGLYEQYF	TGTGCCAGCAGTTCCTCCGGTCCAGCGGGAGGCCTTTACGAGCAGTACTTC	TRBJ2-7	17	few	TRBD2	TRBV12-3/TRBV12-4
CSVVKGGANVLTF	TGCAGCGTTGTAAAGGGTGGGGCCAACGTCCTGACTTTC	TRBJ2-6	13	.	.	TRBV29-1
CASRPLATETQYF	TGTGCCAGCAGACCTCTAGCTACAGAGACCCAGTACTTC	TRBJ2-5	13	few	.	TRBV12-3/TRBV12-4
CATSGGGLFF	TGTGCCACCAGCGGGGGGGGGCTGTTTTTT	TRBJ2-2	10	.	TRBD2	TRBV15
CASSLGTASGETQYF	TGTGCCAGCAGCTTGGGGACAGCCTCGGGGGAGACCCAGTACTTC	TRBJ2-5	15	many	.	TRBV5-8
CAHRPDGAIQPQHF	TGTGCCCATCGTCCCGACGGGGCTATTCAGCCCCAGCATTTT	TRBJ1-5	14	once	.	TRBV10-3
CASSGRSGSGANVLTF	TGTGCCAGCAGTGGTCGTTCGGGGTCTGGGGCCAACGTCCTGACTTTC	TRBJ2-6	16	many	.	TRBV2
CATSRERTGQPQHF	TGTGCCACCAGCAGAGAACGAACGGGTCAGCCCCAGCATTTT	TRBJ1-5	14	many	.	TRBV15
CSAGGVWRTGSGQYF	TGCAGTGCAGGAGGGGTCTGGCGGACAGGGAGCGGGCAGTACTTC	TRBJ2-7	15	.	TRBD1	TRBV20-1
CAWTGRRSSGNTIYF	TGTGCCTGGACGGGACGGAGGAGCTCTGGAAACACCATATATTTT	TRBJ1-3	15	once	.	TRBV30
CASSQGGTYEKLFF	TGTGCCAGCAGCCAAGGCGGGACATATGAAAAACTGTTTTTT	TRBJ1-4	14	.	.	TRBV9
CASSPTDKAEAFF	TGTGCCAGCAGCCCAACCGACAAGGCTGAAGCTTTCTTT	TRBJ1-1	13	many	.	TRBV7-9
CSARVGLAGDGFYGQYF	TGCAGTGCTAGGGTAGGACTAGCGGGGGACGGATTCTACGGGCAGTACTTC	TRBJ2-7	17	.	TRBD2	TRBV20-1
CASSPTASQETQHF	TGTGCCAGCAGCCCCACGGCGTCCCAAGAGACCCAGCACTTC	TRBJ2-5	14	.	.	TRBV7-3
CASSLGQRLFF	TGTGCCAGCAGCCTAGGACAGCGACTGTTTTTT	TRBJ1-4	11	many	.	TRBV7-2
CATSRAGAFEKLFF	TGTGCCACCAGCAGAGCAGGGGCATTTGAAAAACTGTTTTTT	TRBJ1-4	14	.	.	TRBV15
CASSEGRGIYSNQPQHF	TGTGCCAGCAGTGAAGGCAGGGGGATTTATAGCAATCAGCCCCAGCATTTT	TRBJ1-5	17	many	TRBD1	TRBV2
CASRQGLDSYEQYF	TGTGCCAGCAGGCAAGGACTAGATTCCTACGAGCAGTACTTC	TRBJ2-7	14	.	TRBD2	TRBV27
CASSLANPDQNTEAFF	TGTGCCAGCAGCTTAGCGAACCCGGACCAGAACACTGAAGCTTTCTTT	TRBJ1-1	16	few	.	TRBV7-8
CASNRKGDRVIYEQYF	TGTGCCAGCAACCGAAAAGGGGACAGGGTTATCTACGAGCAGTACTTC	TRBJ2-7	16	.	TRBD1	TRBV10-3
CASSFLQGSEQYF	TGCGCCAGCAGCTTCTTACAGGGGAGCGAGCAGTACTTC	TRBJ2-7	13	few	TRBD1	TRBV5-1
CASSLDTVLDGLVKTQYF	TGTGCCAGCAGCTTGGATACTGTTCTGGACGGCCTCGTTAAGACCCAGTACTTC	TRBJ2-5	18	.	.	TRBV11-2
CASGDYTGRRYGHTF	TGTGCCAGCGGCGACTACACCGGGCGACGGTACGGCCACACCTTC	TRBJ1-2	15	few	.	TRBV12-3/TRBV12-4
CSASDHSNQPQHF	TGCAGTGCTTCGGACCATAGCAATCAGCCCCAGCATTTT	TRBJ1-5	13	many	.	TRBV20-1
CASSQDTPFYNSPLHF	TGCGCCAGCAGCCAAGACACTCCCTTTTATAATTCACCCCTCCACTTT	TRBJ1-6	16	few	.	TRBV4-3
CSPSYEQYF	TGCAGCCCCTCCTACGAGCAGTACTTC	TRBJ2-7	9	.	.	TRBV29-1
CSAEPRQNFYYGYTF	TGCAGTGCTGAGCCAAGACAGAATTTCTACTATGGCTACACCTTC	TRBJ1-2	15	many	.	TRBV20-1
CAEFGSSYNSPLHF	TGTGCAGAATTCGGAAGCTCCTATAATTCACCCCTCCACTTT	TRBJ1-6	14	once	.	TRBV10-3
CASSYQGGGYTF	TGTGCCAGCAGTTACCAGGGGGGTGGCTACACCTTC	TRBJ1-2	12	many	TRBD1	TRBV6-5
CASSRRGRNTGELFF	TGTGCCAGCAGTAGAAGGGGGAGGAACACCGGGGAGCTGTTTTTT	TRBJ2-2	15	.	.	TRBV10-3
CASSPLGAASLYF	TGTGCCAGCAGTCCGCTGGGGGCGGCTAGTTTGTACTTC	TRBJ2-7	13	few	.	TRBV6-5
CASGFISGSITGELFF	TGTGCTAGTGGTTTTATAAGCGGGAGTATCACCGGGGAGCTGTTTTTT	TRBJ2-2	16	.	TRBD2	TRBV12-3/TRBV12-4
CSPPDGTSNYGYTF	TGCAGCCCTCCCGACGGGACATCTAACTATGGCTACACCTTC	TRBJ1-2	14	.	.	TRBV29-1
CAIRRTGTGQYF	TGTGCCATCAGGAGGACAGGGACAGGGCAGTACTTC	TRBJ2-7	12	.	TRBD1	TRBV10-3
CSARGGTEAFF	TGCAGTGCTAGAGGTGGCACTGAAGCTTTCTTT	TRBJ1-1	11	many	.	TRBV20-1
CSAERGGGRGYTF	TGCAGTGCAGAAAGGGGTGGGGGGCGAGGCTACACCTTC	TRBJ1-2	13	.	.	TRBV20-1
CASSPGRREGEAFF	TGTGCCAGTAGTCCAGGACGCCGGGAGGGTGAAGCTTTCTTT	TRBJ1-1	14	many	.	TRBV19
CASINPGQARETQYF	TGTGCCAGCATAAACCCGGGACAGGCTCGGGAGACCCAGTACTTC	TRBJ2-5	15	.	TRBD1	TRBV28
CASSVQQASNTEAFF	TGTGCCAGCAGCGTACAACAGGCCTCGAACACTGAAGCTTTCTTT	TRBJ1-1	15	many	.	TRBV9
CASSAILAGGRPYEQYF	TGCGCCAGCAGTGCGATACTAGCGGGAGGGAGGCCCTACGAGCAGTACTTC	TRBJ2-7	17	many	TRBD2	TRBV10-2
CASSLGRQIFLTYEQYF	TGTGCCAGCAGCCTCGGGCGGCAGATCTTTCTGACCTACGAGCAGTACTTC	TRBJ2-7	17	.	.	TRBV7-9
CARSPYRGTHEQYF	TGTGCCCGCAGCCCCTACAGAGGGACCCACGAGCAGTACTTC	TRBJ2-7	14	.	.	TRBV2
CSAYGRGGNQPQHF	TGCAGTGCTTACGGTCGGGGGGGCAATCAGCCCCAGCATTTT	TRBJ1-5	14	.	.	TRBV20-1
CASLPSSSTYEQYF	TGTGCCAGTCTCCCCTCCAGTTCGACCTACGAGCAGTACTTC	TRBJ2-7	14	.	.	TRBV12-3/TRBV12-4
CSVLANGEGYGYTF	TGCAGCGTTCTTGCGAACGGGGAGGGCTATGGCTACACCTTC	TRBJ1-2	14	many	.	TRBV29-1
CASSLVGGPYSNQPNDGYTF	TGTGCCAGCAGCTTAGTGGGGGGCCCCTATAGCAATCAGCCCAACGATGGCTACACCTTC	TRBJ1-2	20	.	.	TRBV7-9
CASSVASDRNNSPLHF	TGTGCCAGCAGCGTAGCTTCGGACAGAAATAATTCACCCCTCCACTTT	TRBJ1-6	16	many	.	TRBV9
CAISESTYRYYEQYF	TGTGCCATCAGTGAGTCGACATACAGATACTACGAGCAGTACTTC	TRBJ2-7	15	.	.	TRBV10-3
CASSFGGHYEQYF	TGTGCCAGCAGCTTTGGTGGCCACTACGAGCAGTACTTC	TRBJ2-7	13	few	.	TRBV5-4
CASSLALGPDYEQYF	TGCGCCAGCAGCTTGGCCCTGGGACCCGACTACGAGCAGTACTTC	TRBJ2-7	15	many	.	TRBV5-1
CASSSAARQGGETQYF	TGTGCCAGCAGCAGCGCTGCGCGACAGGGGGGAGAGACCCAGTACTTC	TRBJ2-5	16	.	TRBD1	TRBV7-8
CASSESGKGRQPQHF	TGCGCCAGCAGTGAGTCGGGGAAAGGGCGTCAGCCCCAGCATTTT	TRBJ1-5	15	.	.	TRBV10-2
CASRTGTDYSPLHF	TGTGCCAGCAGAACCGGGACGGACTATTCACCCCTCCACTTT	TRBJ1-6	14	few	.	TRBV10-3
CASSLGTGTSEQFF	TGTGCCAGCAGCCTCGGGACAGGGACGAGCGAGCAGTTCTTC	TRBJ2-1	14	.	TRBD1	TRBV7-2
CASTRGAGGYYGYTF	TGTGCCAGCACCCGAGGGGCCGGGGGGTACTATGGCTACACCTTC	TRBJ1-2	15	few	.	TRBV10-3
CACSAPRGPGGTEAFF	TGTGCCTGCAGTGCTCCTCGGGGTCCTGGTGGCACTGAAGCTTTCTTT	TRBJ1-1	16	.	.	TRBV25-1
CASSVVGVYEQYF	TGTGCCAGCAGCGTTGTTGGGGTCTACGAGCAGTACTTC	TRBJ2-7	13	many	.	TRBV7-9
CASSGQDGQPQHF	TGTGCCAGCTCGGGACAGGATGGTCAGCCCCAGCATTTT	TRBJ1-5	13	.	TRBD1	TRBV9